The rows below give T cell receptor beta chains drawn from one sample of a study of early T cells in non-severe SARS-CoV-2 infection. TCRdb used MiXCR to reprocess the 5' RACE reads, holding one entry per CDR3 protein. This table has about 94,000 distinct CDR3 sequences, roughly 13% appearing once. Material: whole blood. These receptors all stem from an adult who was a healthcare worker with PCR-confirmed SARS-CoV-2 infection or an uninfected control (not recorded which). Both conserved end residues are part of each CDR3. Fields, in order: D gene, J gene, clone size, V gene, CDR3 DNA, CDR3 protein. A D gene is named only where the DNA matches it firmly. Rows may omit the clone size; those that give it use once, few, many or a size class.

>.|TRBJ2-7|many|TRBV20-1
TGCAGTGCTAAGCAGGTGTCTTACGAGCAGTACTTC
CSAKQVSYEQYF
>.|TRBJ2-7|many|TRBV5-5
TGTGCCAGCAGCTTGGGGGGGTACTACGAGCAGTACTTC
CASSLGGYYEQYF
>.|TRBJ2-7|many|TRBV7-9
TGTGCCAGCAGCTCAGATAGGTGGGCCTACGAGCAGTACTTC
CASSSDRWAYEQYF
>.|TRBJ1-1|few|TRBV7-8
TGTGCCAGCAGCTTAGCTGGGGCTCATACTGAAGCTTTCTTT
CASSLAGAHTEAFF
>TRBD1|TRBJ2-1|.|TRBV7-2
TGTGCCAGCGGCTTGCCGCCGGGACAGGGGAAGTTCTTC
CASGLPPGQGKFF
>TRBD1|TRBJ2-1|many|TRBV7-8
TGTGCCAGCAGCTATAGGAAGGGGACAGGGAATGAGCAGTTCTTC
CASSYRKGTGNEQFF
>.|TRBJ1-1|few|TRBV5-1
TGCGCCAGCAGCTTTGCGCCAAACACTGAAGTTTTCTTT
CASSFAPNTEVFF
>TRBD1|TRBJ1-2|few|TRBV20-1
TGCAGTGCTACGTCCCGGGACAGGCTCCGTTCGGTCTATGGCTACACCTTC
CSATSRDRLRSVYGYTF
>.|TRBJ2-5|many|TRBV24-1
TGTGCCACCAGTGATTCCCTACAGGATCCCCGCGCCACCCAGTACTTC
CATSDSLQDPRATQYF
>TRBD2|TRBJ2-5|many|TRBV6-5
TGTGCCAGCAGTCCCGTAGCGGGGGGGATGGAGACCCAGTACTTC
CASSPVAGGMETQYF
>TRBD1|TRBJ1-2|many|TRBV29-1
TGCAGCGGAGACAGGGCTGGCTATGGCTACACCTTC
CSGDRAGYGYTF
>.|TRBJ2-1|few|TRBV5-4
TGTGCCAGCAGCTTGGGGGCGGCAGGGGTATACAATGAGCAGTTCTTC
CASSLGAAGVYNEQFF
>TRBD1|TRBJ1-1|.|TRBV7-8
TGTGCCAGCAGCTGGGACAGGGGTGAAGCTTTCTTT
CASSWDRGEAFF
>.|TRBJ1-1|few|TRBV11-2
TGTGCCAGCAGCCTATATTCCACCAGGGGGAACACTGAAGCTTTCTTT
CASSLYSTRGNTEAFF
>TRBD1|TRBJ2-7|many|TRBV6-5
TGTGCCAGCACCCAAGCCGGGACAGGGGGCCACGAGCAGTACTTC
CASTQAGTGGHEQYF
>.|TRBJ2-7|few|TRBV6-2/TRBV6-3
TGTGCCAGCGGCGCCGTTAAACACTACGAGCAGTACTTC
CASGAVKHYEQYF
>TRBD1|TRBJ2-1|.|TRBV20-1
TGCAGTGCCCTCCGCCGGGACAGGGTATACAATGAGCAGTTCTTC
CSALRRDRVYNEQFF
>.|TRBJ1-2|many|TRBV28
TGTGCCAGCAGTGACCTAGTCACCAATGGCTACACCTTC
CASSDLVTNGYTF
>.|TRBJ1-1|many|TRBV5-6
TGTGCCAGCAGCTTGCCTACAGGGATGAACACTGAAGCTTTCTTT
CASSLPTGMNTEAFF
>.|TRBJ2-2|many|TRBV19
TGTGCCAGTAGTATCGAGCAGGGTTCGGCCGGGGAGCTGTTTTTT
CASSIEQGSAGELFF
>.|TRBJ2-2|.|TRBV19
TGTGCCAGTAGTTTTACAAGTTGGTCGAACACCGGGGAGCTGTTTTTT
CASSFTSWSNTGELFF
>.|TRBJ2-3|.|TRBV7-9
TGTGCCAGCAGCCCAGAGACTAGCACAGATACGCAGTATTTT
CASSPETSTDTQYF
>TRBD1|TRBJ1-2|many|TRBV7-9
TGTGCCAGCAGCTTTCAGACAGGGACCTATGGCTACACCTTC
CASSFQTGTYGYTF
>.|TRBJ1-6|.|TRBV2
TGTGCCAGCAGTGAAGCAGATAATTCACCCCTCCACTTT
CASSEADNSPLHF
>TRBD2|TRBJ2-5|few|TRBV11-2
TGTGCCAGCAGCCATGAAGGACTAGCGGGGAGGGAGACCCAGTACTTC
CASSHEGLAGRETQYF
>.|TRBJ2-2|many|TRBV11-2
TGTGCCAGCAGCCCGACGCAATACGGGGAGCTGTTTTTT
CASSPTQYGELFF
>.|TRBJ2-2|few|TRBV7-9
TGTGCCAGCACCCCGACGGTGGGATTGACCGGGGAGCTGTTTTTT
CASTPTVGLTGELFF
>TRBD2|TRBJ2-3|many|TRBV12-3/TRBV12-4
TGTGCCAGCAGTTTCAGCGGCGGCCTAGCGGGGGGGTTCACAGATACGCAGTATTTT
CASSFSGGLAGGFTDTQYF
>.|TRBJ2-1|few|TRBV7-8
TGTGCCAGCAGCTTAGATCCGGGGCCTCGGGAGCAGTTCTTC
CASSLDPGPREQFF
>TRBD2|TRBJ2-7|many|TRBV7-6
TGTGCCAGCAGCTTAGACACTAGCGGGGGCTACGAGCAGTACTTC
CASSLDTSGGYEQYF
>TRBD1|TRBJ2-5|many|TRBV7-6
TGTGCCAGCAGGAGGGGGCAGGGAGAGACCCAGTACTTC
CASRRGQGETQYF
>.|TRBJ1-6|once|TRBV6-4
TGTGCCAGCAGACCTCGCAGCAGCTACAATTCACCCCTCCACTTT
CASRPRSSYNSPLHF
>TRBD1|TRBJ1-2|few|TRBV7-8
TGTGCCAGCAGCCCAGACAGGGGCGACTATGGCTACACCTTC
CASSPDRGDYGYTF
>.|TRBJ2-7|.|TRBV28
TGTGCCAGCAAAAGGGGGGGCGCGTACGAGCAGTACTTC
CASKRGGAYEQYF
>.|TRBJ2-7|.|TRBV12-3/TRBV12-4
TGTGCCAGCAGTCCTCGTACAGGGGAGGGATACGAGCAGTACTTC
CASSPRTGEGYEQYF
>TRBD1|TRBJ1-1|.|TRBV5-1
TGCGCCAGCAGCGGCCGGACAGGGGAAGTAACTGAAGCTTTCTTT
CASSGRTGEVTEAFF
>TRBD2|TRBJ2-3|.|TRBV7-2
TGTGCCGGAGACCAGGTCGGCGGGGGGGCCTACACAGATACGCAGTATTTT
CAGDQVGGGAYTDTQYF
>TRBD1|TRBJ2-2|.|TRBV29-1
TGCAGCGTGGTCGGGACAGGGCCCGGGGAGCTGATTTTT
CSVVGTGPGELIF
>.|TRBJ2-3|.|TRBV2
TGTGCCAGCTCCGGGGCTAGAGTAGATACGCAGTATTTT
CASSGARVDTQYF
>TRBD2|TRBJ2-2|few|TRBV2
TGTGCCAGCCAGCGGGGGGGTAACACCGGGGAGCTGTTTTTT
CASQRGGNTGELFF
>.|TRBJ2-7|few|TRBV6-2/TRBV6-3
TGTGCCAGCAGTACGGAGGACAGACTTCCCCGCGACTTC
CASSTEDRLPRDF